These 5 T cell receptor beta chains originate from one sample sequenced in a study of response to subunit inactivated influenza vaccine. TCRdb re-called the RT-PCR reads through MiXCR, storing one row per CDR3 protein. The table includes around 570,000 distinct CDR3 sequences, about 11% detected once. These data also featured in a second study, about T cells expressing NK-cell markers. Per that paper: Making the TCR beta cDNA relied on 5'RACE template switching with UMIs.

The sample here was PBMCs from blood, taken on the day of vaccination. These receptors came from a man aged 50 or older who received an inactivated influenza vaccine.

The chain has TRBV15 and TRBJ2-7; D is unclear. The CDR3 has 13 residues. The V gene lost 1 base and the J gene lost 4 bases, with 8 bases spanning the gap. Germline-derived CDR1 and CDR2 are LNHNV and YYDKDF (reference sequence). The CDR3 sequence: CATSRGQKYEQYF. For the CDR3, the DNA is TGTGCCACCAGCAGAGGACAAAAGTACGAGCAGTACTTC.

This clonotype was counted a few times. This chain uses TRBV7-2 with TRBJ1-5; D is possibly TRBD1 (5 bases). Germline-derived CDR1 and CDR2 are SGHTA and FQGNSA. Deletions cut 5 bases from V and 0 bases from J, with 8 bases between. There are 14 residues in the CDR3. CDR3 amino acids: CASSPDSSNQPQHF. CDR3 DNA: TGTGCCAGCAGCCCAGACAGTAGCAATCAGCCCCAGCATTTT. Full variable domain (outside the CDR3, taken from reference TRBV7-2 and TRBJ1-5): GAGVSQSPSNKVTEKGKDVELRCDPISGHTALYWYRQSLGQGLEFLIYFQGNSAPDKSGLPSDRFSAERTGGSVSTLTIQRTQQEDSAVYLCASSPDSSNQPQHFGDGTRLSIL.

The table lists this clonotype with a few counts. V is TRBV5-5 and J is TRBJ2-3; D gene ambiguous. The CDR3 extends over 15 amino acids. Trimming removed 5 bases at V and 1 base at J, with 14 bases between. CDR1 and CDR2 from the germline V gene are SGHKS and YYEKEE (reference sequence). The CDR3 loop reads CASSMKALGTDTQYF. In DNA form, the CDR3 reads TGTGCCAGCAGTATGAAAGCTCTGGGCACAGATACGCAGTATTTT.

The table lists this clonotype with a few counts. The chain combines TRBV4-3 with TRBJ2-2; the D is unclear. Germline CDR1 and CDR2: LGHNA and YSLEER. This CDR3 is built from 17 residues. V lost 5 bases and J lost 6, with 22 bases in between. In DNA form, the CDR3 reads TGCGCCAGCAGCAAGACCCTACAAGACGCTCGGGCCGGGGAGCTGTTTTTT. This translates into CASSKTLQDARAGELFF.

CDR3 protein: CASTRTAQETQYF. The CDR3 DNA sequence: TGTGCCAGCACCCGGACAGCCCAAGAGACCCAGTACTTC. The chain joins TRBV7-2 to TRBJ2-5; possible D gene TRBD1, 6 bases. Trimming left V 7 bases short and J 1 base short, with 10 bases between. This CDR3 is built from 13 residues. Germline V gene sequence: CDR1 SGHTA, CDR2 FQGNSA.